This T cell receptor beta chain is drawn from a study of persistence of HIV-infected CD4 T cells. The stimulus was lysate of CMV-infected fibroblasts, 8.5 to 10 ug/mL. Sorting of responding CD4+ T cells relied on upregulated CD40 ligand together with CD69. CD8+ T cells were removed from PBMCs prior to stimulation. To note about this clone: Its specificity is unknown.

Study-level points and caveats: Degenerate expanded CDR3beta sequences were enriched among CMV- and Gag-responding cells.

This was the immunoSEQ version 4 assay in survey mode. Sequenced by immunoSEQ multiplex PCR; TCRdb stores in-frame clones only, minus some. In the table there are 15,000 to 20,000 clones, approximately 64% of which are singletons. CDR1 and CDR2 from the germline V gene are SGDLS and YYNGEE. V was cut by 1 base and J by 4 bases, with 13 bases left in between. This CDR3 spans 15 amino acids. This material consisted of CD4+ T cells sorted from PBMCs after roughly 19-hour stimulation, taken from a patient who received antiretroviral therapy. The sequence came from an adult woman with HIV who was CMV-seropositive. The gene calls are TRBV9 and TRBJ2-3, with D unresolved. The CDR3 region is CASSVLGLQADTQYF. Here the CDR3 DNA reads TGTGCCAGCAGCGTACTGGGGTTACAAGCAGATACGCAGTATTTT.